The present T cell receptor (beta chain) was sequenced within a study of T cell responses to AZD1222 COVID-19 vaccine. Across the study: Pooling covered second doses at about 4 or about 12 weeks. General study findings and limits: Of spike-specific TCRs, nearly half reportedly target regions left unmutated in variants. Spike-specific TCR repertoires showed rising breadth and depth after two AZD1222 doses. The repertoires were collected only after the peak T cell response.

The CDR3 has 15 amino acids. Unmatched junction bases numbered 10, after V lost 6 bases and J lost 8 bases. In germline, CDR1 is MNHEY, CDR2 SVGAGI. In the case of this clone: Its antigen is still unknown.

Sequencing was performed with immunoSEQ multiplex PCR; in TCRdb, only in-frame clones are kept and a portion is missing. The sample carries under 130,000 clones, 85% to 90% recorded once. The rearrangement uses TRBV6-5 and TRBJ1-4; TRBD1 matches at 9 bases. The sequences come from peripheral blood, collected on day 0 of AZD1222 vaccination. The receptor's source is an adult in good health. The CDR3 protein is CASSSWGTGSEKLFF. CDR3 in DNA: TGTGCCAGCAGCAGCTGGGGGACAGGGAGCGAAAAACTGTTTTTT.